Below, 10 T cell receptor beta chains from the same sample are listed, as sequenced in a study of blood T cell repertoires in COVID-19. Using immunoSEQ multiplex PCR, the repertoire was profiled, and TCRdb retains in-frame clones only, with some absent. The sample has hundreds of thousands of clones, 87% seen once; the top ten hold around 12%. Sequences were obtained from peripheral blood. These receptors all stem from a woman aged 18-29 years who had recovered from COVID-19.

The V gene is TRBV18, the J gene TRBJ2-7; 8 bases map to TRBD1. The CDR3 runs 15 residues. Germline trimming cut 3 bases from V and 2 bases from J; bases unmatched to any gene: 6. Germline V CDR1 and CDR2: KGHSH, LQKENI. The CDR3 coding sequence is TGTGCCAGCTCACCCTCCGGGACAGGAACCTACGAGCAGTACTTC. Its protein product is CASSPSGTGTYEQYF.

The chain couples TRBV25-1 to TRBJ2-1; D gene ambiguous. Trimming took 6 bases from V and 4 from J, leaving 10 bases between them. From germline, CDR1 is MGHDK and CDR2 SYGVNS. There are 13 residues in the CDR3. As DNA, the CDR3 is TGTGCCAGCAGGGCTGCTTCTTACAATGAGCAGTTCTTC. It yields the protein CASRAASYNEQFF.

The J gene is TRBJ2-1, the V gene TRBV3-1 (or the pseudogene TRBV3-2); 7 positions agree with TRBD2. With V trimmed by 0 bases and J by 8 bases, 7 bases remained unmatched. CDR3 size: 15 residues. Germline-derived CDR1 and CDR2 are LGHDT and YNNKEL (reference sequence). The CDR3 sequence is CASSQDGLEDDEQFF. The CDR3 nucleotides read TGTGCCAGCAGCCAAGATGGACTAGAAGACGATGAGCAGTTCTTC.

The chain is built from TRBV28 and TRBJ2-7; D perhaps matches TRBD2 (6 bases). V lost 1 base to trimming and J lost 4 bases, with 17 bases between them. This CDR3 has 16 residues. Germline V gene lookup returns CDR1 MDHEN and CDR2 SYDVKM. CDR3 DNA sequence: TGTGCCAGCAGTTTATTGGGACTTGAGAGGGTGTACGAGCAGTACTTC. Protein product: CASSLLGLERVYEQYF.

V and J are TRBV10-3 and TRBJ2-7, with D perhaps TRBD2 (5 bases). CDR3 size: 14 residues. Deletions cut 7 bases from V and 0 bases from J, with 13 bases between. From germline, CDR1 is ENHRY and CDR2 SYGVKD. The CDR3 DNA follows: TGTGCCATCACCTCAACTAGTCGCTCCTACGAGCAGTACTTC. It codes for CAITSTSRSYEQYF.

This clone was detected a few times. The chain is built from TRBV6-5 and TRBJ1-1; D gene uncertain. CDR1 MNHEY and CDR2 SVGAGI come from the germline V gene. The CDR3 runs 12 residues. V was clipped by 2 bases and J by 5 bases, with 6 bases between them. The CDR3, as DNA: TGTGCCAGCAGTTACGGCCCGACTGAAGCTTTCTTT. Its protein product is CASSYGPTEAFF.

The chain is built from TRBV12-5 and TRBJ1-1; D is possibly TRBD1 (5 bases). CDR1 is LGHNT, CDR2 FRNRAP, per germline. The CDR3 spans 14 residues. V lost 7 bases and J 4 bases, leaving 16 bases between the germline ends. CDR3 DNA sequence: TGTGCTAGTGCCCCGATGGGGGGGAGCACTGAAGCTTTCTTT. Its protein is CASAPMGGSTEAFF.

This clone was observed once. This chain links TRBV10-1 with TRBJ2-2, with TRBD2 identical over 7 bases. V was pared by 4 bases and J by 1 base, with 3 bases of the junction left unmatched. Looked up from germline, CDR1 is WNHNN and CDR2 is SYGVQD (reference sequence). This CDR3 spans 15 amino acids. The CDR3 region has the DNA TGCGCCAGCAGTGGTGGGAGGGGGAACACCGGGGAGCTGTTTTTT. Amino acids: CASSGGRGNTGELFF.

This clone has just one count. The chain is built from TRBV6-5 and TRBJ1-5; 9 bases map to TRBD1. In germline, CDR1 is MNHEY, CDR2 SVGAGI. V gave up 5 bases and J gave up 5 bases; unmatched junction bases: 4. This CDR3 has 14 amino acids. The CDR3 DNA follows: TGTGCCAGCAGTCGGACAGGGGATGATCAGCCCCAGCATTTT. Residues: CASSRTGDDQPQHF.

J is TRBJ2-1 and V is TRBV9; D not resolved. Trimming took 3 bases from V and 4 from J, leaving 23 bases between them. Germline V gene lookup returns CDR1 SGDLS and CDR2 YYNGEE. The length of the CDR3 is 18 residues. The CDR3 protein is CASSAPSNSPRKYNEQFF. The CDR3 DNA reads TGTGCCAGCAGCGCACCTTCTAACTCGCCTAGGAAATACAATGAGCAGTTCTTC.